Listed below are T cell receptor beta chains from one sample, sequenced in a study of regulatory T cells in long-lasting Graves disease. One entry per CDR3 protein results from TCRdb running MiXCR on the multiplex PCR reads. The sample yields a few hundred thousand distinct CDR3 sequences, approximately 15% seen once. This sample was shared with a second study, whose subject was T cells in Graves' hyperthyroidism and ophthalmopathy.

The specimen was peripheral blood mononuclear cells (PBMCs), collected at new diagnosis, from a patient treated with antithyroid drugs. These receptors came from a woman in her fifties or sixties with Graves disease. Each CDR3 is given with its conserved first and last residue. Some rows mark clone size as missing; the rest say once, few, many or name a class of expanded clone.

v_gene | abundance | CDR3aa
TRBV6-1 | - | CASSARGYSYNEQFF
TRBV2 | many | CASSEIVHTAVVSGGYTF
TRBV5-1 | - | CASTQGGASNEQFF
TRBV5-1 | - | CASSEAWGVGGTQYF
TRBV2 | - | CASSEDRGAFYEQYF
TRBV7-9 | many | CASSLSETDYGYTF
TRBV20-1 | - | CSAIKPSGETQYF
TRBV6-2/TRBV6-3 | - | CASRPGTSGTNEQFF
TRBV27 | - | CASSLKDGQETQYF
TRBV19 | - | CATRPGDGTDTQYF
TRBV27 | few | CASSLVGQSLDGNQPQHF
TRBV5-1 | - | CASSKGGLAGASSTDTQYF
TRBV30 | many | CAWSSGTGAAYEQYF
TRBV27 | many | CASTKTGTGYTDTQYF
TRBV11-2 | many | CASSSQREGMNEQFF
TRBV12-3/TRBV12-4 | many | CASRDGPGFEAFF
TRBV18 | many | CASSPDNSANQPQHF
TRBV3-1 | few | CASSQGLPGDSYEQYF
TRBV27 | many | CASTLAWEPGQAYEQYF
TRBV27 | many | CASSSYRLAGESGEQFF
TRBV28 | many | CASSLPDRGHSPLHF
TRBV6-2/TRBV6-3 | - | CASSEIGLGTYEQYF
TRBV2 | many | CASSDFGYEQYF
TRBV20-1 | many | CSARDPRKETQYF
TRBV7-8 | few | CASRLRGLAETYEQYF
TRBV19 | few | CASSIWSETGDEKLFF
TRBV5-1 | - | CASSAVPTGSETQYF
TRBV20-1 | - | CSASEAGLAGIYGDTQYF
TRBV7-9 | many | CASSSRGTAYNEQFF
TRBV20-1 | many | CSARHTGGYEQYF
TRBV10-3 | many | CAISESGGNQPQHF
TRBV2 | few | CASRGGGEAFF
TRBV6-1 | many | CASRPSGGNYNEQFF
TRBV20-1 | many | CSAILAGGSDEQFF
TRBV7-3 | many | CASSLGIGRTEAFF
TRBV9 | once | CASSSSAGRVSYNEQFF
TRBV29-1 | many | CSVEEAQGLGTEAFF
TRBV7-9 | many | CASSPPDRPVEAFF
TRBV11-2 | few | CASSSRGDLEQYF
TRBV9 | few | CASSVGAGTSTDTQYF